A single sample gave rise to the 20 T cell receptor beta chains below, sequenced in a study of blood T cell repertoires in COVID-19. Clones were sequenced by immunoSEQ multiplex PCR, and TCRdb holds only the in-frame ones, with some missing. The table has about 64,000 clones, around four fifths seen once. The sample was peripheral blood. The source is a human donor in a cohort sampled during active COVID-19.

This clone was seen only once. J is TRBJ1-6 and V is TRBV5-1, with D unclear. The CDR3 is 14 amino acids. The germline V gene encodes CDR1 SGHRS and CDR2 YFSETQ. Trimming shortened V by 7 bases and J by 6 bases, and 14 bases separated the two germline ends. CDR3 DNA sequence: TGCGCCAGCGGCCGTGTAGCTGGTAATTCACCCCTCCACTTT. It encodes CASGRVAGNSPLHF.

V usage is TRBV30 and J usage is TRBJ2-1; D not resolved. The CDR3 loop spans 13 amino acids. Deletions cut 7 bases from V and 0 bases from J, with 10 bases between. CDR1 and CDR2 from the germline V gene are GTSNPN and SVGIG (reference sequence). CDR3 in amino acids: CASTFSSYNEQFF. CDR3 DNA: TGTGCCTCTACCTTTAGCTCCTACAATGAGCAGTTCTTC.

This chain uses TRBV27 with TRBJ2-1, with TRBD2 as a possible D gene (6 bases). The germline V and J ends were trimmed by 8 bases and 11 bases, with 16 bases remaining between them. The CDR3 consists of 12 residues. Looked up from germline, CDR1 is MNHEY and CDR2 is SMNVEV (reference sequence). DNA for the CDR3: TGTGCCAGCCAGGAAATGGGACTGAAGCAGTTCTTC. Protein sequence: CASQEMGLKQFF.

The J gene is TRBJ1-3, the V gene TRBV7-9; TRBD1 might be the D (5 bases). This CDR3 contains 15 residues. Trimming cost V 5 bases and J 0 bases, with 11 bases left between them. The germline V gene encodes CDR1 SEHNR and CDR2 FQNEAQ (reference sequence). The chain's CDR3 is CASSRQYLSGNTIYF. The CDR3 bases are TGTGCCAGCAGCAGACAGTACCTCTCTGGAAACACCATATATTTT.

The gene calls are TRBV4-1 and TRBJ1-2, with D hard to call. Trimming stripped 0 bases from V and 4 bases from J, with 3 bases between. In germline, CDR1 is MGHRA, CDR2 YSYEKL. The CDR3 covers 12 residues. The CDR3 protein is CASSQDGYGYTF. The CDR3 nucleotides read TGCGCCAGCAGCCAAGACGGCTATGGCTACACCTTC.

This chain joins TRBV10-3 and TRBJ1-2, with a possible D match to TRBD1 (5 bases). Trimming removed 5 bases at V and 4 bases at J, with 20 bases between. The length of the CDR3 is 16 residues. Looked up from germline, CDR1 is ENHRY and CDR2 is SYGVKD. The CDR3: CAISRGGQQEGYGYTF. The CDR3 DNA is TGTGCCATCAGTCGGGGGGGTCAACAGGAGGGCTATGGCTACACCTTC.

V usage is TRBV10-2 and J usage is TRBJ1-6; 9 bases agree with TRBD1. This CDR3 region has 13 residues. The V and J ends lost 7 bases and 9 bases, in that order; junction bases with no gene match: 4. The V gene's germline CDR1 is WSHSY and CDR2 SAAADI. The CDR3 bases are TGCGCCAGCAAGGCGACAGGGGGTTCACCCCTCCACTTT. Protein sequence: CASKATGGSPLHF.

The chain joins TRBV5-6 to TRBJ1-3, with D hard to call. V lost 5 bases to trimming and J lost 0 bases, with 18 bases between them. This CDR3 region has 17 residues. Germline CDR1 SGHDT, CDR2 YYEEEE. CDR3 residues: CASSPVAGQFSGNTIYF. In nucleotides, the CDR3 is TGTGCCAGCAGTCCTGTTGCAGGCCAATTCTCTGGAAACACCATATATTTT.

V gene TRBV5-1 combines with J gene TRBJ1-6; D unresolved. Germline assignment: CDR1 SGHRS and CDR2 YFSETQ. V lost 1 base and J lost 6, with 8 bases in between. The CDR3 length is 14 residues. The CDR3 DNA reads TGCGCCAGCAGCTTGTCCGGGATTAATTCACCCCTCCACTTT. Protein sequence: CASSLSGINSPLHF. Based on the CDR3 plus reference TRBV5-1 and TRBJ1-6, the full variable domain is KAGVTQTPRYLIKTRGQQVTLSCSPISGHRSVSWYQQTPGQGLQFLFEYFSETQRNKGNFPGRFSGRQFSNSRSEMNVSTLELGDSALYLCASSLSGINSPLHFGNGTRLTVT.

The genes are TRBV5-5 and TRBJ1-1; 8 nucleotides align to TRBD1. This CDR3 has 14 amino acids. CDR1 and CDR2 (germline): SGHKS, YYEKEE (reference sequence). V lost 6 bases and J lost 3; bases outside the gene matches: 7. The CDR3 is CASKTGQGDTEAFF. CDR3 bases: TGTGCCAGCAAAACAGGACAGGGCGACACTGAAGCTTTCTTT. Variable domain in full (rest from reference TRBV5-5 and TRBJ1-1): DAGVTQSPTHLIKTRGQQVTLRCSPISGHKSVSWYQQVLGQGPQFIFQYYEKEERGRGNFPDRFSARQFPNYSSELNVNALLLGDSALYLCASKTGQGDTEAFFGQGTRLTVV.

CDR3 DNA: TGCAGCGTTGAGAAGGGGTCACCGACTGAAGCTTTCTTT. Protein sequence: CSVEKGSPTEAFF. The V and J genes are TRBV29-1 and TRBJ1-1; maybe TRBD1 (5 bases). From germline, CDR1 is SQVTM and CDR2 ANQGSEA. This CDR3 is 13 amino acids long. Trimming cost V 3 bases and J 5 bases, with 13 bases left between them.

This clone was detected a few times. This chain uses TRBV5-4 with TRBJ1-4; the D gene is possibly TRBD1 (5 bases). The germline CDR1 and CDR2 sequences are SGHNT and YYREEE (reference sequence). The CDR3 spans 16 residues. V was pared by 1 base and J by 4 bases, with 14 bases between. CDR3 loop: CASSLLREQGNEKLFF. Here the CDR3 DNA reads TGTGCCAGCAGCTTGTTACGAGAGCAGGGTAATGAAAAACTGTTTTTT.

The V gene is TRBV10-3, the J gene TRBJ2-5; D is uncertain. Germline V gives CDR1 ENHRY, CDR2 SYGVKD. V dropped 3 bases and J dropped 5 bases, with 4 bases sitting between them. The CDR3 totals 11 residues. The CDR3 region is CAISDGETQYF. CDR3 DNA sequence: TGTGCCATCAGTGACGGGGAGACCCAGTACTTC.

This chain links TRBV11-2 with TRBJ2-5; 12 bases agree with TRBD1. With 5 bases clipped from V and 6 bases from J, the junction kept 7 bases outside the gene matches. Germline assignment: CDR1 SGHAT and CDR2 FQNNGV. The CDR3 is 15 amino acids. CDR3 DNA sequence: TGTGCCAGCAGCGTCTCCGGGACAGGGGGCCAGACCCAGTACTTC. Translating it yields CASSVSGTGGQTQYF.

This clone was counted a single time. The V gene is TRBV24-1, the J gene TRBJ1-3; tentative D call: TRBD1 (5 bases). With 3 bases removed from V and 10 bases from J, the gap between germline ends came to 18 bases. The CDR3 is made up of 15 amino acids. From germline, CDR1 is KGHDR and CDR2 SFDVKD. CDR3 protein: CATSDPRDSARTIYF. The CDR3 DNA reads as TGTGCCACCAGTGATCCCCGTGACAGCGCACGAACCATATATTTT.

This chain uses TRBV29-1 with TRBJ2-7; 8 bases align to TRBD2. This CDR3 has 14 residues. Germline V gene sequence: CDR1 SQVTM, CDR2 ANQGSEA. After removal of 3 bases from V and 0 bases from J, the junction contained 4 bases not matched to a gene. This CDR3 is CSVDGAGGSYEQYF. The CDR3 DNA reads TGCAGCGTTGATGGCGCGGGAGGCTCCTACGAGCAGTACTTC.

The CDR3 DNA reads TGCGCCAGCGGGCTCCTCGGGGGGACTGAAGCTTTCTTT. Protein: CASGLLGGTEAFF. The V call is TRBV4-1, the J call TRBJ1-1; D is possibly TRBD1 (5 bases). The CDR3 is 13 amino acids. Germline loops: CDR1 MGHRA, CDR2 YSYEKL. V was pared by 8 bases and J by 5 bases, with 15 bases between.

This clone was picked up one time. The rearrangement joins TRBV29-1 to TRBJ2-5, with D possibly being TRBD1 (5 bases). This CDR3 comprises 13 residues. Germline CDR1 reads SQVTM; CDR2 reads ANQGSEA. The V and J ends lost 5 bases and 5 bases respectively, with 15 bases between them. CDR3 bases: TGCAGCGTTCAGACGGACAATTGGGAGACCCAGTACTTC. It codes for CSVQTDNWETQYF.

V usage is TRBV18 and J usage is TRBJ1-2; 9 nucleotides line up with TRBD1. The V and J ends lost 2 bases and 1 base, in that order; junction bases with no gene match: 2. The V gene's germline CDR1 is KGHSH and CDR2 LQKENI. The length of the CDR3 is 15 residues. This chain's CDR3 is CASSPETGGNYGYTF. The CDR3 bases are TGTGCCAGCTCACCAGAGACAGGGGGTAACTATGGCTACACCTTC. Supplemented by reference TRBV18 and TRBJ1-2, the full variable domain reads NAGVMQNPRHLVRRRGQEARLRCSPMKGHSHVYWYRQLPEEGLKFMVYLQKENIIDESGMPKERFSAEFPKEGPSILRIQQVVRGDSAAYFCASSPETGGNYGYTFGSGTRLTVV.

Details on this clone: The same CDR3 arises from other DNA sequences in this sample as well. The chain uses TRBV4-1 and TRBJ2-1; possibly TRBD2 for D (6 bases). The ends were cut back, 6 bases at V and 4 bases at J, with 13 bases in the middle. Per germline, CDR1 MGHRA and CDR2 YSYEKL. The CDR3 is 14 amino acids. DNA for the CDR3: TGCGCCAGCAGGTCTAGTGGGGGGTACAATGAGCAGTTCTTC. It translates to CASRSSGGYNEQFF.